This T cell receptor beta chain was identified during a study of blood T cell repertoires in COVID-19. At the level of the study: The United States, Italy and Spain supplied acute and convalescent COVID-19 samples. In each case, the material was cDNA or gDNA derived from T cells, B-cell-depleted T cells, or PBMCs.

Original processing notes: By means of reference gene primer amplification, nucleated cell counts were estimated. Using immunoSEQ multiplex PCR, the repertoire was profiled, and TCRdb retains in-frame clones only, with some absent. That table is the source of V, J and clone size, and D and trimming were worked out from the DNA. The data hold roughly 140,000 clones, with 60% to 80% observed a single time. Sequenced input: peripheral blood. The receptor was isolated from a man between 45 and 60 years old with active or convalescent COVID-19.

The CDR3 DNA is TGTGCCACTTCGGCGGGCCAACTGGTGAATGAGCAGTTCTTC. Translating it yields CATSAGQLVNEQFF. The V gene is TRBV5-4, the J gene TRBJ2-1, with a weak D call TRBD2 (5 bases). CDR3 size: 14 residues. V was trimmed by 9 bases and J by 7 bases, leaving 20 bases between them. Germline CDR1 reads SGHNT; CDR2 reads YYREEE (reference sequence).